The table lists the clone carrying this T cell receptor beta chain with a few counts. What it binds is unknown. The data are from a study of a mutant IDH1 vaccine in newly diagnosed glioma. The overall study: Radiotherapy, temozolomide, or both had been given previously, and both were given to most.

General study findings and limits: Among all patients, vaccine-induced immune responses occurred in roughly 93%. Seemingly, top peripheral T cell clonotype changes bore no relation to pseudoprogression.

Assay used: immunoSEQ multiplex PCR; TCRdb lists only in-frame clones, some missing. The sample carries tens of thousands of clones, about four fifths recorded once. This sample's time point: baseline, week 1 (first vaccination visit). As for treatment: pre-vaccination baseline after standard-of-care therapy. Trimming pared 1 base from V and 8 bases from J, leaving 6 bases between. The CDR3 extends over 11 amino acids. CDR1 is SGHDT and CDR2 is YYEEEE in the germline V gene. The J gene is TRBJ1-2, the V gene TRBV5-6; D unclear. The sample consisted of PBMCs, taken from a glioma patient treated with radiotherapy, temozolomide or both. The receptor was isolated from a man in his forties or fifties with glioma. Some clones in this sample may be carry-over from other donors' samples. CDR3 sequence reads: CASSLSGGYTF. For the CDR3, the DNA is TGTGCCAGCAGCTTGTCCGGAGGCTACACCTTC.